This T cell receptor (beta chain) was documented in a study of blood T cell repertoires in COVID-19. The overall study: Samples representing acute and convalescent COVID-19 were sourced from the United States, Italy and Spain. In each case, the material was cDNA or gDNA derived from T cells, B-cell-depleted T cells, or PBMCs.

Germline values: CDR1 MGHDK, CDR2 SYGVNS. Trimming removed 1 base from V and 7 bases from J, with 14 bases in between. CDR3 length: 14 amino acids. Enrolment of Seattle patients took place during active infection, and they were followed longitudinally. As originally analysed: Amplification with reference gene primers provided the estimates of nucleated cell counts. Data came from immunoSEQ multiplex PCR; TCRdb stores just in-frame clones and leaves some out. Clonal size and the V and J genes are those of that table, whereas D and trimming came from the DNA. This sample carries 390,000 or so clones, more than 70% of them seen once, and the ten largest clones take approximately 3%.

Input material: peripheral blood. This clonotype was obtained from a woman in her 30s with COVID-19, enrolled during active disease. The chain combines TRBV25-1 with TRBJ2-7; possibly TRBD1 for D (6 bases). For the CDR3, the DNA is TGTGCCAGCAGTGAATTAAGGGCAGGGACAGAGCAGTACTTC. It encodes CASSELRAGTEQYF.